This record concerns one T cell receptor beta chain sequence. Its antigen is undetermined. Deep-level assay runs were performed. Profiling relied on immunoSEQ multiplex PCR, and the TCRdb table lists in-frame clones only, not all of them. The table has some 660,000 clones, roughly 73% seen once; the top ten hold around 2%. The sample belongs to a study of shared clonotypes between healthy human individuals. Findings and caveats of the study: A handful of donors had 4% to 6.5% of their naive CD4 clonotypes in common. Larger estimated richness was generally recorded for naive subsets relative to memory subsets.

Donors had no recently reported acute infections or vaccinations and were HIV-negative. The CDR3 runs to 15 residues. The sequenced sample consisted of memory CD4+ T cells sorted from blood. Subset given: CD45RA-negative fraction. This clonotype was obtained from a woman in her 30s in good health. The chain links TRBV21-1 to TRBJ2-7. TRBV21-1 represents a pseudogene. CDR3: CASSKVEKHRYEQYF. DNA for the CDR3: TGTGCCAGCAGCAAAGTAGAGAAACACCGTTACGAGCAGTACTTC.